The sequence of this TCR beta chain was determined in a study of CD8 T cells in ankylosing spondylitis. General observations from the study: As reported, disease-linked clones showed significant enrichment in matched ankylosing spondylitis synovial fluid. Some motif variants had been reported before (in reactive arthritis synovial fluid and blood). What appeared characteristic of ankylosing spondylitis blood was a TCR beta motif of several highly homologous variants.

By quantitative 5'-RACE with molecular barcodes, the TCR beta libraries were made. TCRdb re-analysed the 5' RACE reads in MiXCR, keeping a single row per CDR3 protein. Of 750,000 to 850,000 distinct CDR3 sequences listed, about 11% are singletons. Germline V gene lookup returns CDR1 SGHAT and CDR2 FQNNGV. CDR3 length: 19 residues. V was clipped by 5 bases and J by 1 base; unmatched bases: 19. In the case of this clonotype: Its antigen is still unknown.

The sequencing input was blood, either unsorted or a sorted T cell fraction (not recorded which). The sequence was obtained from a male donor with ankylosing spondylitis. The V and J genes are TRBV11-2 and TRBJ2-7; TRBD2 matches at 8 bases. This CDR3 reads CASSLRNGGGTPFSYEQYF. CDR3 bases: TGTGCCAGCAGCCTCCGAAACGGGGGGGGGACTCCCTTTTCCTACGAGCAGTACTTC.